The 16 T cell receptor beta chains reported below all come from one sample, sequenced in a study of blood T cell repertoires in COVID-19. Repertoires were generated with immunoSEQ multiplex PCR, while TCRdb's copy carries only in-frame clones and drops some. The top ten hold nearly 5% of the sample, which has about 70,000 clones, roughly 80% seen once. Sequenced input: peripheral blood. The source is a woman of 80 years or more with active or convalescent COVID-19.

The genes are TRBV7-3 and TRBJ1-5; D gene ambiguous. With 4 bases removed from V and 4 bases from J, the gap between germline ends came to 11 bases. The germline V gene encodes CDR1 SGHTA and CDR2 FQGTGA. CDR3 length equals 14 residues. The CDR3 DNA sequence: TGTGCCAGCAGCTCCCGGGGAGGGAATCAGCCCCAGCATTTT. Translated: CASSSRGGNQPQHF.

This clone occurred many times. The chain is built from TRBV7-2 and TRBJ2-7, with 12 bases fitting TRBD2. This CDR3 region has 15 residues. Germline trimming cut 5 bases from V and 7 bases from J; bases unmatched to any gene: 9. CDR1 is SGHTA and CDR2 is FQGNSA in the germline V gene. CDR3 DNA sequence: TGTGCCAGCAGCACTAGCGGGAGGACTTCGGGGGAGCAGTACTTC. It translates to CASSTSGRTSGEQYF.

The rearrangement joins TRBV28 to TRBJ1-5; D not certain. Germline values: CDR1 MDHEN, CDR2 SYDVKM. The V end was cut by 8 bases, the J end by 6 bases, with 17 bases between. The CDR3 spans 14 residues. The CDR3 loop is CASRRGNQGQPQHF. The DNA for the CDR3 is TGTGCCAGCCGCCGGGGTAACCAAGGTCAGCCCCAGCATTTT.

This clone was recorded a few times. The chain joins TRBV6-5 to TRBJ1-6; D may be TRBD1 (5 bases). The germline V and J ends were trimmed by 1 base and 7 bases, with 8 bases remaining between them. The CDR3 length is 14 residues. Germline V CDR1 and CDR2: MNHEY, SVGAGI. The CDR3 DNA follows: TGTGCCAGCAGTTACTGGGGCCAAAATTCACCCCTCCACTTT. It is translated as CASSYWGQNSPLHF.

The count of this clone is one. The CDR3, as DNA: TGCAGCGTTAGACAGAACACTGAAGCTTTCTTT. Translating it yields CSVRQNTEAFF. The V and J genes are TRBV29-1 and TRBJ1-1; no definite D call. CDR3 size: 11 residues. V was shortened by 5 bases and J by 1 base, with 5 bases between the two germline ends. Germline V lookup: CDR1 SQVTM, CDR2 ANQGSEA.

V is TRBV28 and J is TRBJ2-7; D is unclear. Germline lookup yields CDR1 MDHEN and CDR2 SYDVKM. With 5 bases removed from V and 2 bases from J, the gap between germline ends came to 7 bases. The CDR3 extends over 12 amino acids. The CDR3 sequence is CASSGSTYEQYF. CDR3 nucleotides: TGTGCCAGCAGTGGCTCCACCTACGAGCAGTACTTC. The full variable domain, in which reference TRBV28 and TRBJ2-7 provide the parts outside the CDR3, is DVKVTQSSRYLVKRTGEKVFLECVQDMDHENMFWYRQDPGLGLRLIYFSYDVKMKEKGDIPEGYSVSREKKERFSLILESASTNQTSMYLCASSGSTYEQYFGPGTRLTVT.

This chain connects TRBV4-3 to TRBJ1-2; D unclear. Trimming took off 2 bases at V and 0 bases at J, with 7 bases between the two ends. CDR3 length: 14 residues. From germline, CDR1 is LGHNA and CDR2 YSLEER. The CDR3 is CASSQNTANYGYTF. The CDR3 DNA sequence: TGCGCCAGCAGCCAAAATACAGCTAACTATGGCTACACCTTC.

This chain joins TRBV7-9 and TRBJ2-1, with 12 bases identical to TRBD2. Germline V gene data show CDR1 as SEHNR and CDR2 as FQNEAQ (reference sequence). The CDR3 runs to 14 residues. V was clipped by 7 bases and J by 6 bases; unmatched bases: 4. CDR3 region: CASTPSGGANEQFF. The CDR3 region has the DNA TGTGCCAGCACCCCTAGCGGGGGGGCCAATGAGCAGTTCTTC.

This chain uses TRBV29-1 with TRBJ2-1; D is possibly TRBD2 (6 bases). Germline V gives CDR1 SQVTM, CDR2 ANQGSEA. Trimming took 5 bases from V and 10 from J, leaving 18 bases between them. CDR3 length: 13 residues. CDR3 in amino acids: CSVPLTSLEEQFF. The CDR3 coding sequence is TGCAGCGTTCCCCTCACTAGCTTGGAGGAGCAGTTCTTC.

The CDR3 coding sequence is TGTGCCAGCAGTTCAAACTACAGGGGTGGCTACACCTTC. It encodes CASSSNYRGGYTF. The chain is built from TRBV12-3 or TRBV12-4 and TRBJ1-2; 7 bases match TRBD1. V gave up 4 bases and J gave up 7 bases; unmatched junction bases: 6. This CDR3 region has 13 residues.

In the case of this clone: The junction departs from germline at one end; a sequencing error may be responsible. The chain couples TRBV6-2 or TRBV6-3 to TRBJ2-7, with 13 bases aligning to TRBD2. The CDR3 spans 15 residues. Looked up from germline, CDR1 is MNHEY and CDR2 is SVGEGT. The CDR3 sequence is CASSRTSGRSSEQYF. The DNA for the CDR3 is TGTGCCAGCAGTAGGACTAGCGGGAGATCCTCCGAGCAGTACTTC.

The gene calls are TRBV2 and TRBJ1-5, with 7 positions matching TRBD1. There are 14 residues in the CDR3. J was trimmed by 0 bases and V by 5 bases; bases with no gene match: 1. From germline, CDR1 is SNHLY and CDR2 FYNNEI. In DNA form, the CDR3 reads TGTGCCAGCAGTAGACAGGGTAGCAATCAGCCCCAGCATTTT. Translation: CASSRQGSNQPQHF.

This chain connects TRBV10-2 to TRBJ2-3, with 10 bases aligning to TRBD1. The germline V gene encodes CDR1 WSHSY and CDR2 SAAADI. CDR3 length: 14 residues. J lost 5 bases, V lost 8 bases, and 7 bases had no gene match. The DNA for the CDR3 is TGCGCCAGCTTCGGACAGGGGGTTGGAGATACGCAGTATTTT. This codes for CASFGQGVGDTQYF.

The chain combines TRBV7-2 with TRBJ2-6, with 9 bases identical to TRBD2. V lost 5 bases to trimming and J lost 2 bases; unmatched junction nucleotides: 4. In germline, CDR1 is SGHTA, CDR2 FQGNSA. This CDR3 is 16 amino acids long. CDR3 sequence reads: CASSPTSGAGANVLTF. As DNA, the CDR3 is TGTGCCAGCAGCCCGACTAGCGGAGCTGGGGCCAACGTCCTGACTTTC.

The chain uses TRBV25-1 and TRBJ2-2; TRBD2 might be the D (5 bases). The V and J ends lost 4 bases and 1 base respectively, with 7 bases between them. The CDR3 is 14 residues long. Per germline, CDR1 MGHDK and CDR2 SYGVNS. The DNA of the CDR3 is TGTGCCAGCAGTGTGGCGGGGAACACCGGGGAGCTGTTTTTT. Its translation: CASSVAGNTGELFF.

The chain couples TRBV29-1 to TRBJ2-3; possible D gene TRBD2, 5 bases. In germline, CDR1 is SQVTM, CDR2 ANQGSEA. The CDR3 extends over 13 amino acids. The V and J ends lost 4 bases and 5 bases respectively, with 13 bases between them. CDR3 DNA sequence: TGCAGCGTTGTCCGACCGGGGAGAGATACGCAGTATTTT. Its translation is CSVVRPGRDTQYF.